This TCR beta chain emerged from a study of CD8+CD57+ T cells in acquired aplastic anemia. This clonotype was counted ten times or more. CDR3 length: 16 amino acids. V lost 1 base and J 2 bases, leaving 12 bases between the germline ends. Germline-derived CDR1 and CDR2 are LNHNV and YYDKDF (reference sequence). Patients chosen for sequencing had shown CD8+CD57+ cell expansion by flow cytometry. Each patient carried a diagnosis of severe acquired aplastic anemia. Using genomic DNA as the template, TCR beta VDJ and CDR3 profiling was carried out. TCRdb re-derived calls from the reads in MiXCR, one entry per CDR3 protein. The sample yields 250,000 or so distinct CDR3 sequences, approximately 50% seen once.

Sequences were obtained from sorted CD4+, CD8+, or CD8+CD57+ T cells (not recorded which) from PBMCs. The sequence derives from a human donor with aplastic anemia. This rearrangement joins TRBV15 to TRBJ1-5; D remains unclear. The CDR3 DNA is TGTGCCACCAGCAGAGTTCGGGGATCGGGCAATCAGCCCCAGCATTTT. It translates to CATSRVRGSGNQPQHF.